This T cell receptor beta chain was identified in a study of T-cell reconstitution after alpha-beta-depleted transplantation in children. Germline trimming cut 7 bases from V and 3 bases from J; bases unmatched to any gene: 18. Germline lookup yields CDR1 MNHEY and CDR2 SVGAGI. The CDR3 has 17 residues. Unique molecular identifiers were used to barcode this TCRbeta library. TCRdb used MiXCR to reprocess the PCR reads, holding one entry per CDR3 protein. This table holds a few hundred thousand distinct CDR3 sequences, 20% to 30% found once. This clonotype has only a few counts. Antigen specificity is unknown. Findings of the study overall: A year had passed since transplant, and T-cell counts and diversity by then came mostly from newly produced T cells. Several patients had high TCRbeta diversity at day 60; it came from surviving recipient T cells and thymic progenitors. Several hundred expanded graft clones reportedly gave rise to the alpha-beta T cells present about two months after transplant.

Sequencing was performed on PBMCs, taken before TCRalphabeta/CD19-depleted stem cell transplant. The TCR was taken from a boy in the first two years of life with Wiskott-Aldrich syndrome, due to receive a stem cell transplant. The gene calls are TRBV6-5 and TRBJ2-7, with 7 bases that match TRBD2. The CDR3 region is CASTGLGGGTLRYEQYF. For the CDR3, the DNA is TGTGCCAGCACCGGACTTGGGGGGGGGACCCTTCGCTACGAGCAGTACTTC.